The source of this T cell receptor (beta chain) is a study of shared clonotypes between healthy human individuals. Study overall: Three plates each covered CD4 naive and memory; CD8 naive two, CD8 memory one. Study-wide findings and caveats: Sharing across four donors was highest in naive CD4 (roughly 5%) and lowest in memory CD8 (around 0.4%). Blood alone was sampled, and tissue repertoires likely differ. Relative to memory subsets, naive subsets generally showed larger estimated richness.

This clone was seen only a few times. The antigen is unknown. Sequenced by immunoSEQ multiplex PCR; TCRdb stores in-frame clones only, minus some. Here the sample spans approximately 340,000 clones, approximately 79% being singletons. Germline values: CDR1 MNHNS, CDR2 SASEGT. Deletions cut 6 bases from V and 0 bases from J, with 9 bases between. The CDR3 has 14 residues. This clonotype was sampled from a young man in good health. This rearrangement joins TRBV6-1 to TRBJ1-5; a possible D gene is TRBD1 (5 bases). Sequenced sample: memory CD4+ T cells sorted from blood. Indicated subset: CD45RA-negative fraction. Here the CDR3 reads CASRAGISNQPQHF. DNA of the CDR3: TGTGCCAGCAGGGCAGGGATTAGCAATCAGCCCCAGCATTTT.